This T cell receptor beta chain was captured in a study of technical replicates of blood from a few donors listed by TCRdb under 2017. Receptor libraries were prepared by the immunoSEQ multiplex PCR assay. In TCRdb, the immuneACCESS table is reduced to in-frame sequences with V and J assigned. These tables do not hold every clone; where another copy was compared, an unresolved V gene accounts for under half, and the others remain unexplained. Here the sample has under 65,000 clones; approximately 90% occur a single time. The ten most abundant clones make up 3.5% to 5% of the sample. Regarding this clone: This clone's antigen is unknown. The input lacks base qualities; no much larger clone sits a single base away.

Sequences LGHNA (CDR1) and YNFKEQ (CDR2) are obtained from the germline V gene. Reading from cysteine to phenylalanine, the CDR3 counts 13 amino acids. Only CDR3 DNA remains: 39 bases, in frame from the first base. V is shortened by 8 bases, J by 8 bases, and the region joining them spans 18 bases. Recombination linked TRBV4-2 to TRBJ1-1, with a weak D call of TRBD1 (5 bases match). The sequenced material came from PBMCs. The sequence was obtained from a human donor in good health. Some clones in this sample may be carry-over from other donors' samples. This receptor carries the CDR3 CASSIMGEGEAFF. The DNA reads as follows: TGTGCCAGCTCCATCATGGGGGAGGGAGAAGCTTTCTTT.